These T cell receptor beta chains were read from a single sample in a study of technical replicates of blood from four donors. Clones were sequenced by immunoSEQ multiplex PCR, and TCRdb holds only the in-frame ones, with some missing. The table records 55,000 to 70,000 clones, around 86% of them present only once. Sample: PBMCs. Every receptor here comes from a human donor in good health. Some clones in this sample may be carry-over from other donors' samples. The CDR3 runs from the conserved cysteine through the conserved F or W. D genes are given only for firm matches. The size entry is marked missing in some rows and otherwise reads once, few, many or a size class.

j_gene: TRBJ2-3; d_gene: .; abundance: .; v_gene: TRBV18; CDR3nt: TGTGCCAGCTCATATTCTAGAGCAGATACGCAGTATTTT; CDR3aa: CASSYSRADTQYF
j_gene: TRBJ2-1; d_gene: TRBD2; abundance: .; v_gene: TRBV27; CDR3nt: TGTGCCAGCAGTTTTGCCCTGGGGGGGACTAGCGGGATTGGGGAGCAGTTCTTC; CDR3aa: CASSFALGGTSGIGEQFF
j_gene: TRBJ2-7; d_gene: TRBD2; abundance: .; v_gene: TRBV15; CDR3nt: TGTGCCACCAGCAGGTGGACTAGCGGGACTGGCGAGCAGTACTTC; CDR3aa: CATSRWTSGTGEQYF
j_gene: TRBJ2-7; d_gene: .; abundance: .; v_gene: TRBV2; CDR3nt: TGTGCCAGCGGGGAACAGGGAGTCCGCTACGAGCAGTACTTC; CDR3aa: CASGEQGVRYEQYF
j_gene: TRBJ2-5; d_gene: TRBD2; abundance: .; v_gene: TRBV7-6; CDR3nt: TGTGCCAGCAGACAATCGTGGGGGGGATATGGAGAGACCCAGTACTTC; CDR3aa: CASRQSWGGYGETQYF
j_gene: TRBJ2-7; d_gene: TRBD2; abundance: .; v_gene: TRBV5-3; CDR3nt: TGTGCCAGAAGCTTTTGTCTAGCGGTCTCCTACGAGCAGTACTTC; CDR3aa: CARSFCLAVSYEQYF
j_gene: TRBJ1-2; d_gene: .; abundance: .; v_gene: TRBV6-1; CDR3nt: TGTGCCAGCAGCGGCTATGGCTACACCTTC; CDR3aa: CASSGYGYTF
j_gene: TRBJ2-5; d_gene: .; abundance: .; v_gene: TRBV7-3; CDR3nt: TGTGCCAGCAGCTTACTCGGGACAGGGACTAGGGAGACCCAGTACTTC; CDR3aa: CASSLLGTGTRETQYF
j_gene: TRBJ1-2; d_gene: TRBD1; abundance: .; v_gene: TRBV19; CDR3nt: TGTGCCAGTAGTATAACCCGGACAGGGTACTATGGCTACACCTTC; CDR3aa: CASSITRTGYYGYTF
j_gene: TRBJ1-6; d_gene: .; abundance: .; v_gene: TRBV7-2; CDR3nt: TGTGCCAGCAGCTCACAGGACGGGTCACCCCTCCACTTT; CDR3aa: CASSSQDGSPLHF
j_gene: TRBJ1-1; d_gene: .; abundance: .; v_gene: TRBV13; CDR3nt: TGTGCCAGCAGCTTTAGTTACCCTGAAGCTTTCTTT; CDR3aa: CASSFSYPEAFF
j_gene: TRBJ2-1; d_gene: TRBD1; abundance: .; v_gene: TRBV19; CDR3nt: TGTGCCAGTATTCCCCCGGGACAGGCCCCCTCCTACAATGAGCAGTTCTTC; CDR3aa: CASIPPGQAPSYNEQFF
j_gene: TRBJ2-7; d_gene: TRBD1; abundance: .; v_gene: TRBV4-2; CDR3nt: TGTGCCAGCAGGGGGGCAGGGGGCTACGAGCAGTACTTC; CDR3aa: CASRGAGGYEQYF
j_gene: TRBJ1-6; d_gene: .; abundance: .; v_gene: TRBV4-3; CDR3nt: TGCGCCAGCTCCCGGGGAAGGACAGACGGTTCACCCCTCCACTTT; CDR3aa: CASSRGRTDGSPLHF
j_gene: TRBJ2-7; d_gene: .; abundance: once; v_gene: TRBV6-4; CDR3nt: TGTGCCAGCAGTCCTGAGAAGCCCTCAGGGTGGGACTCCTACGAGCAGTACTTC; CDR3aa: CASSPEKPSGWDSYEQYF
j_gene: TRBJ1-5; d_gene: .; abundance: .; v_gene: TRBV2; CDR3nt: TGTGCCAGCAGTCCGGACAGATTTAGCAATCAGCCCCAGCATTTT; CDR3aa: CASSPDRFSNQPQHF
j_gene: TRBJ1-6; d_gene: TRBD1; abundance: few; v_gene: TRBV7-3; CDR3nt: TGTGCCAGCAGCTTTGGGACAGGGAATTCACCCCTCCACTTT; CDR3aa: CASSFGTGNSPLHF
j_gene: TRBJ2-7; d_gene: TRBD1; abundance: .; v_gene: TRBV19; CDR3nt: TGTGCCAGTAGTAGCCCCTCCGGGACAGGTTACGAGCAGTACTTC; CDR3aa: CASSSPSGTGYEQYF
j_gene: TRBJ2-1; d_gene: .; abundance: .; v_gene: TRBV2; CDR3nt: TGTGCCAGCACACCAGCGGACTTATACAATGAGCAGTTCTTC; CDR3aa: CASTPADLYNEQFF
j_gene: TRBJ2-5; d_gene: TRBD1; abundance: .; v_gene: TRBV2; CDR3nt: TGTGCCAGCAGTGAGGGGACCACCCCCAACAGGGGCCAGTACTTC; CDR3aa: CASSEGTTPNRGQYF
j_gene: TRBJ2-7; d_gene: .; abundance: .; v_gene: TRBV29-1; CDR3nt: TGCAGCGTTGTTAGCGGAGCCTACGAGCAGTACTTC; CDR3aa: CSVVSGAYEQYF
j_gene: TRBJ1-4; d_gene: .; abundance: .; v_gene: TRBV10-3; CDR3nt: TGTGCCACCACACAGGGAACTAATGAAAAACTGTTTTTT; CDR3aa: CATTQGTNEKLFF
j_gene: TRBJ2-7; d_gene: TRBD2; abundance: .; v_gene: TRBV5-6; CDR3nt: TGTGCCAGCAGCGGCAGCGGGACTCCCCTCGGCGAGCAGTACTTC; CDR3aa: CASSGSGTPLGEQYF
j_gene: TRBJ2-7; d_gene: TRBD1; abundance: .; v_gene: TRBV6-5; CDR3nt: TGTGCCAGCAGGGCAACCGGGACAGGGTTCGGCGAGCAGTACTTC; CDR3aa: CASRATGTGFGEQYF
j_gene: TRBJ2-1; d_gene: TRBD2; abundance: .; v_gene: TRBV7-2; CDR3nt: TGTGCCAGCAGCTCCTTCGTGGGGGGGTTCAATGAGCAGTTCTTC; CDR3aa: CASSSFVGGFNEQFF
j_gene: TRBJ2-3; d_gene: TRBD2; abundance: .; v_gene: TRBV30; CDR3nt: TGTGCCTGGAGTGCGCTAGCGGGAGGTGAGCGAGGGCAGTATTTT; CDR3aa: CAWSALAGGERGQYF
j_gene: TRBJ2-1; d_gene: TRBD2; abundance: .; v_gene: TRBV6-1; CDR3nt: TGTGCCAGCCGTCCCCTGGCTAGCGGGAACAATGAGCAGTTCTTC; CDR3aa: CASRPLASGNNEQFF
j_gene: TRBJ2-1; d_gene: TRBD2; abundance: .; v_gene: TRBV27; CDR3nt: TGTGCCAGCAGTAAACCGGGACTAGCGGGAGGGTATGAGCAGTTCTTC; CDR3aa: CASSKPGLAGGYEQFF
j_gene: TRBJ1-2; d_gene: .; abundance: .; v_gene: TRBV5-4; CDR3nt: TGTGCCAGCACCCTTTCCGGGGGGGCGAGGATTGGGTATGGCTACACCTTC; CDR3aa: CASTLSGGARIGYGYTF
j_gene: TRBJ2-2; d_gene: .; abundance: .; v_gene: TRBV6-5; CDR3nt: TGTGCCAGCAGCCCAGCCTTCGGGGTTGCCGGGGAGCTGTTTTTT; CDR3aa: CASSPAFGVAGELFF
j_gene: TRBJ2-3; d_gene: TRBD2; abundance: .; v_gene: TRBV7-2; CDR3nt: TGTGCCAGCAGCTTAAAAGGGACTAGCGGGCGTACAGATACGCAGTATTTT; CDR3aa: CASSLKGTSGRTDTQYF